This passage covers 19 T cell receptor beta chains from one sample sequenced in a study of beta chain features in type 1 diabetes. Overall study results and limits: For Type 1 diabetes patients, all four CD4+ subsets carried TCRB CDR3s that were moderately but significantly shorter.

Their recognized antigens are unknown. The study reverse transcribed the entire isolated RNA, so it sequenced expressed TCRB transcripts. Generated by immunoSEQ multiplex PCR, the TCRdb table keeps only in-frame clones and is missing some. Of 100,000 to 150,000 clones listed, over 15% were seen once; the top ten hold around 2.5%. Sequenced sample: central memory CD4+ T cells from blood. These receptors were collected from a man aged 25-45 years with type 1 diabetes.

This clone turned up a few times. The chain couples TRBV29-1 to TRBJ2-3, with 8 bases identical to TRBD1. The V and J ends lost 5 bases and 0 bases, in that order; junction bases with no gene match: 4. Germline V gene data show CDR1 as SQVTM and CDR2 as ANQGSEA. The CDR3 extends over 14 amino acids. DNA of the CDR3: TGCAGCGTTAACCGGGACAGGAGCACAGATACGCAGTATTTT. Protein sequence: CSVNRDRSTDTQYF.

This clone was seen only a few times. This rearrangement joins TRBV5-1 to TRBJ1-1, with a weak D call TRBD1 (5 bases). The V end lost 2 bases, the J end lost 1 base, and 9 bases lay between the germline ends. From germline, CDR1 is SGHRS and CDR2 YFSETQ. CDR3 size: 14 residues. Here the CDR3 DNA reads TGCGCCAGCAGCTTCGGACAAGCGAACACTGAAGCTTTCTTT. Amino acid sequence: CASSFGQANTEAFF. Complete variable domain (other parts from reference TRBV5-1 and TRBJ1-1): KAGVTQTPRYLIKTRGQQVTLSCSPISGHRSVSWYQQTPGQGLQFLFEYFSETQRNKGNFPGRFSGRQFSNSRSEMNVSTLELGDSALYLCASSFGQANTEAFFGQGTRLTVV.

This clone appeared a few times. The rearrangement uses TRBV7-2 and TRBJ2-5, with D perhaps being TRBD1 or TRBD2 (5 bases each). The CDR3 contains 15 residues. V lost 4 bases to trimming and J lost 0 bases, with 12 bases between them. The germline CDR1 and CDR2 sequences are SGHTA and FQGNSA. The CDR3 region has the DNA TGTGCCAGCAGCTCCGCTGGGGGACACCAAGAGACCCAGTACTTC. Its protein product is CASSSAGGHQETQYF.

V and J are TRBV29-1 and TRBJ2-3; D is perhaps TRBD1 or TRBD2 (5 bases each). Germline V gene sequence: CDR1 SQVTM, CDR2 ANQGSEA. This CDR3 comprises 14 residues. Trimming shortened V by 3 bases and J by 2 bases, and 12 bases separated the two germline ends. This chain's CDR3 is CSVDIGGNTDTQYF. The CDR3 nucleotides read TGCAGCGTTGATATTGGGGGTAACACAGATACGCAGTATTTT.

The J gene is TRBJ2-5, the V gene TRBV5-1; 8 bases line up with TRBD1. The CDR3 has 15 amino acids. After removal of 7 bases from V and 2 bases from J, the junction contained 10 bases not matched to a gene. CDR1 and CDR2 from the germline V gene are SGHRS and YFSETQ. The CDR3: CASSGQELLQETQYF. The CDR3 nucleotides are TGCGCCAGCTCGGGACAGGAGCTTCTTCAAGAGACCCAGTACTTC. Based on the CDR3 plus reference TRBV5-1 and TRBJ2-5, the full variable domain is KAGVTQTPRYLIKTRGQQVTLSCSPISGHRSVSWYQQTPGQGLQFLFEYFSETQRNKGNFPGRFSGRQFSNSRSEMNVSTLELGDSALYLCASSGQELLQETQYFGPGTRLLVL.

This clone was picked up many times. The chain employs TRBV9 and TRBJ1-3; no reliable D call. The germline V gene has CDR1 SGDLS and CDR2 YYNGEE. Trimming removed 3 bases at V and 4 bases at J, with 5 bases between. This CDR3 spans 12 amino acids. The CDR3 DNA is TGTGCCAGCAGCGCCGACGGAAACACCATATATTTT. This codes for CASSADGNTIYF.

Ten or more counts support this clone. This rearrangement joins TRBV7-2 to TRBJ2-3; no clear D. V lost 5 bases and J 6 bases, leaving 9 bases between the germline ends. Germline V gives CDR1 SGHTA, CDR2 FQGNSA. The CDR3 runs to 12 residues. CDR3: CASSTRPDTQYF. CDR3 nucleotide sequence: TGTGCCAGCAGCACCAGGCCGGATACGCAGTATTTT.

This clone was counted a few times. The gene calls are TRBV4-2 and TRBJ2-3; D unclear. CDR1 is LGHNA, CDR2 YNFKEQ, per germline. The CDR3 has 15 residues. V lost 0 bases and J lost 1, with 8 bases in between. Here the CDR3 DNA reads TGTGCCAGCAGCCAAGATCTGCTCGGCACAGATACGCAGTATTTT. Residues: CASSQDLLGTDTQYF.

This clone was detected only a few times. The rearrangement links TRBV18 to TRBJ2-7, with TRBD1 matching 7 bases. The germline gives CDR1 KGHSH, CDR2 LQKENI. Trimming took 3 bases from V and 3 from J; bases not matched to a gene: 8. The CDR3 extends over 15 amino acids. CDR3 DNA: TGTGCCAGCTCACCGCGATCGACAGGGTACTACGAGCAGTACTTC. Translation gives CASSPRSTGYYEQYF.

The DNA of the CDR3 is TGCGCCAGCAGTCGGGGGGACGAAGAGACCCAGTACTTC. Protein: CASSRGDEETQYF. The chain joins TRBV4-3 to TRBJ2-5; 7 bases align to TRBD2. The ends lost 6 bases at V and 3 bases at J; junction bases unmatched: 4. CDR1 and CDR2 from the germline V gene are LGHNA and YSLEER. This CDR3 is built from 13 residues.

The chain is built from TRBV18 and TRBJ1-5, with D unresolved. The V end lost 4 bases, the J end lost 0 bases, and 10 bases lay between the germline ends. There are 15 residues in the CDR3. Germline CDR1 reads KGHSH; CDR2 reads LQKENI. CDR3: CASSLASDSNQPQHF. The CDR3 bases are TGTGCCAGCTCACTTGCATCCGATAGCAATCAGCCCCAGCATTTT.

This clone appeared a few times. The chain is built from TRBV7-9 and TRBJ1-4; 8 bases match TRBD1. CDR1 and CDR2 from the germline V gene are SEHNR and FQNEAQ (reference sequence). The CDR3 covers 15 residues. After removal of 5 bases from V and 5 bases from J, the junction contained 7 bases not matched to a gene. Here the CDR3 DNA reads TGTGCCAGCAGCCGAGGACAGGGAAGAAATGAAAAACTGTTTTTT. As protein: CASSRGQGRNEKLFF.

The chain uses TRBV18 and TRBJ1-2; TRBD1 might be the D (5 bases). The germline V gene encodes CDR1 KGHSH and CDR2 LQKENI. There are 14 residues in the CDR3. Trimming removed 3 bases at V and 8 bases at J, with 16 bases between. The CDR3: CASSPFGTDLGYTF. As DNA, the CDR3 is TGTGCCAGCTCACCGTTCGGGACGGATCTCGGCTACACCTTC.

In its sample, this clone was seen a few times. The chain carries TRBV29-1 and TRBJ2-1, with 12 bases that match TRBD2. CDR3 length: 15 residues. CDR1 and CDR2 (germline): SQVTM, ANQGSEA. V gave up 6 bases and J gave up 6 bases; unmatched junction bases: 9. In DNA form, the CDR3 reads TGCAGCGTGCTCAGACTAGCGGGGGTGGGCAATGAGCAGTTCTTC. Protein product: CSVLRLAGVGNEQFF.

This clone was detected only a few times. This CDR3 reads CASSPRTANEQFF. The CDR3 DNA follows: TGTGCCAGCAGCCCCCGGACGGCTAATGAGCAGTTCTTC. The chain recombines TRBV7-2 with TRBJ2-1; D unclear. The CDR3 is 13 residues long. The V and J ends lost 5 bases and 7 bases respectively, with 12 bases between them. Germline CDR1 reads SGHTA; CDR2 reads FQGNSA.

This chain links TRBV29-1 with TRBJ2-2; TRBD1 aligns across 9 bases. CDR1 and CDR2 (germline): SQVTM, ANQGSEA. The CDR3 consists of 14 residues. V lost 5 bases, J lost 6 bases, and 7 bases stayed unmatched. In DNA form, the CDR3 reads TGCAGCGTTTATCGGGACAGGGCTGCCGGGGAGCTGTTTTTT. Translated: CSVYRDRAAGELFF.

The sample holds a few counts of this clone. This chain joins TRBV6-6 and TRBJ2-3, with D possibly being TRBD2 (6 bases). Trimming stripped 7 bases from V and 7 bases from J, with 15 bases between. Looked up from germline, CDR1 is MNHNY and CDR2 is SVGAGI (reference sequence). This CDR3 is built from 13 residues. The CDR3 DNA sequence: TGTGCCAGCACCAACTCCGGGGGAAATACGCAGTATTTT. It translates to CASTNSGGNTQYF.

The chain links TRBV5-1 to TRBJ2-7; 8 nucleotides agree with TRBD1. Germline assignment: CDR1 SGHRS and CDR2 YFSETQ. The CDR3 is 15 amino acids. Trimming removed 1 base from V and 3 bases from J; junction bases left unmatched: 6. The CDR3 DNA reads TGCGCCAGCAGCTTGTTCCCGGGACAGGACTACGAGCAGTACTTC. It codes for CASSLFPGQDYEQYF.

This clone has at least ten counts. The chain carries TRBV6-6 and TRBJ2-7, with 10 bases lining up with TRBD1. The CDR3 length is 15 residues. J lost 4 bases, V lost 4 bases, and 7 bases had no gene match. Germline V gene lookup returns CDR1 MNHNY and CDR2 SVGAGI (reference sequence). CDR3 bases: TGTGCCAGCAGTTCACCTGCGGGACAGGGGTACGAGCAGTACTTC. Protein sequence: CASSSPAGQGYEQYF.